Listed here are 3 T cell receptor beta chains from one sample, sequenced in a study of T cell responses to AZD1222 COVID-19 vaccine. Produced via immunoSEQ multiplex PCR; TCRdb's table is partial and in-frame only. The sample has about 150,000 clones, 88% seen once. Sequences were derived from peripheral blood, sampled on day 0 of AZD1222 vaccination. The source of these receptors is an adult in good health.

The CDR3 coding sequence is TGTGCCAGCCGACCGTACACTGAAGCTTTCTTT. This translates into CASRPYTEAFF. The chain recombines TRBV7-9 with TRBJ1-1; D call uncertain. CDR1 is SEHNR and CDR2 is FQNEAQ in the germline V gene (reference sequence). The CDR3 loop spans 11 amino acids. V was trimmed by 8 bases and J by 3 bases, leaving 7 bases between them.

This clone came up a few times. V usage is TRBV11-2 and J usage is TRBJ2-7; D is ambiguous. V lost 0 bases and J 3 bases, leaving 9 bases between the germline ends. There are 14 residues in the CDR3. The germline CDR1 and CDR2 sequences are SGHAT and FQNNGV. DNA of the CDR3: TGTGCCAGCAGCTTAGATGGCAGACGCTACGAGCAGTACTTC. The encoded protein is CASSLDGRRYEQYF.

The chain joins TRBV7-2 to TRBJ2-5, with a weak D call TRBD2 (5 bases). V was shortened by 5 bases and J by 0 bases, with 10 bases between the two germline ends. Looked up from germline, CDR1 is SGHTA and CDR2 is FQGNSA. The CDR3 is made up of 14 amino acids. This CDR3 reads CASSRRGYQETQYF. CDR3 coding DNA: TGTGCCAGCAGCAGGCGCGGGTACCAAGAGACCCAGTACTTC. Combining the CDR3 with reference TRBV7-2 and TRBJ2-5 gives the whole variable domain GAGVSQSPSNKVTEKGKDVELRCDPISGHTALYWYRQSLGQGLEFLIYFQGNSAPDKSGLPSDRFSAERTGGSVSTLTIQRTQQEDSAVYLCASSRRGYQETQYFGPGTRLLVL.